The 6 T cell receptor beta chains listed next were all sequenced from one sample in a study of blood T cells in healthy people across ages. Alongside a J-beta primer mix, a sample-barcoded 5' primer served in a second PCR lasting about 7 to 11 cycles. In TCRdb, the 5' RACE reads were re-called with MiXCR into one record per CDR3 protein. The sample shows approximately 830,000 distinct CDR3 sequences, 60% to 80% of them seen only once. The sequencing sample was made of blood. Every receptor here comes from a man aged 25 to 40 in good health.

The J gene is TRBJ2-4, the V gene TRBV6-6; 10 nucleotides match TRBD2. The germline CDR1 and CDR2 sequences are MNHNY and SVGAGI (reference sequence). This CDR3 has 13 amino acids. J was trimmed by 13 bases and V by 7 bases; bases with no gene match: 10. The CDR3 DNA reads TGTGCCAGCATTGGGCTAGCGGGAGAACAGCAGTACTTC. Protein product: CASIGLAGEQQYF.

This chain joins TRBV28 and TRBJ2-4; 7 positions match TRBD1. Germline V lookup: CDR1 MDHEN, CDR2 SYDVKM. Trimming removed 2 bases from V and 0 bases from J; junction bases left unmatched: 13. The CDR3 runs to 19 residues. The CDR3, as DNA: TGTGCCAGCAGTTTACCCAATGGGTTGGCAGGGGGAGCCAAAAACATTCAGTACTTC. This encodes CASSLPNGLAGGAKNIQYF.

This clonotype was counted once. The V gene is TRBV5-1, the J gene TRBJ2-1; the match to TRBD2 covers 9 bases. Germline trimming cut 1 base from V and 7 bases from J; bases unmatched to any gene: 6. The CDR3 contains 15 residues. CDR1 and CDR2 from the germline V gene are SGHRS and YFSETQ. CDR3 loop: CASSLRRGGGNEQFF. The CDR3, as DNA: TGCGCCAGCAGCTTGAGGCGGGGGGGAGGTAATGAGCAGTTCTTC.

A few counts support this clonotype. CDR3 bases: TGTGCCAGCACCTTCGGGACACTAGAGAATTCACCCCTCCACTTT. Amino acids: CASTFGTLENSPLHF. The chain employs TRBV6-5 and TRBJ1-6, with D perhaps matching TRBD1 (6 bases). The germline gives CDR1 MNHEY, CDR2 SVGAGI. The CDR3 loop spans 15 amino acids. Trimming shortened V by 7 bases and J by 7 bases, and 17 bases separated the two germline ends.

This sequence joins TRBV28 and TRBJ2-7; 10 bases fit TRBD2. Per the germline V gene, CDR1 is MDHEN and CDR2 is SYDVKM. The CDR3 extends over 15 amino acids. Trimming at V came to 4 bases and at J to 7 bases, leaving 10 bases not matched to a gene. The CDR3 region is CASSWLASGGREQYF. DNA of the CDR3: TGTGCCAGCAGTTGGTTGGCTAGCGGGGGAAGGGAGCAGTACTTC.

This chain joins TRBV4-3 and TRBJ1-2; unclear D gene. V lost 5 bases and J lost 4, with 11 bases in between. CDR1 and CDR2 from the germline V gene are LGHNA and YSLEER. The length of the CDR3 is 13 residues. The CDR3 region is CASSNYQGYGYTF. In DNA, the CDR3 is TGCGCCAGCAGCAATTATCAAGGCTATGGCTACACCTTC.